The next 26 T cell receptor beta chains were all read from a single sample in a study of cytomegalovirus exposure and HLA in healthy donors. The PCR used 60 Vbeta and 13 Jbeta primers. Assay: immunoSEQ multiplex PCR; the TCRdb copy retains only in-frame clones and omits some. Its clone listing holds some 130,000 clones. The sequencing input was PBMCs. Source of these receptors: a man aged 18 to 30 in good health and CMV-seronegative.

The chain is built from TRBV11-3 and TRBJ2-7; 9 bases map to TRBD2. J was trimmed by 1 base and V by 5 bases; bases with no gene match: 15. This CDR3 has 18 residues. In germline, CDR1 is SGHNT, CDR2 YENEEA. The chain's CDR3 is CASSRNPRRAGGSYEQYF. In DNA, the CDR3 is TGTGCCAGCAGCAGAAACCCGCGTCGGGCGGGGGGGTCCTACGAGCAGTACTTC.

The chain carries TRBV28 and TRBJ1-5, with no clear D. This CDR3 region has 15 residues. The germline V gene has CDR1 MDHEN and CDR2 SYDVKM. Trimming stripped 4 bases from V and 3 bases from J, with 13 bases between. CDR3 in DNA: TGTGCCAGCAGTTCCCGGGTTTTTTCCAATCAGCCCCAGCATTTT. Protein: CASSSRVFSNQPQHF.

The rearrangement joins TRBV7-9 to TRBJ1-1; 8 bases are shared with TRBD1. The CDR3 runs 14 residues. Trimming removed 3 bases from V and 4 bases from J; junction bases left unmatched: 4. Germline V gene sequence: CDR1 SEHNR, CDR2 FQNEAQ (reference sequence). CDR3 sequence: CASSFQGAGTEAFF. Written as DNA, the CDR3 is TGTGCCAGCAGCTTTCAGGGGGCGGGCACTGAAGCTTTCTTT.

V usage is TRBV4-1 and J usage is TRBJ1-2; D remains unclear. Germline V gene lookup returns CDR1 MGHRA and CDR2 YSYEKL. Deletions cut 0 bases from V and 8 bases from J, with 7 bases between. CDR3 length equals 12 residues. This chain's CDR3 is CASSQDYGGYTF. CDR3 DNA: TGCGCCAGCAGCCAAGATTATGGCGGCTACACCTTC.

The CDR3 sequence is CASIKDSPLYGYTF. CDR3 in DNA: TGTGCCAGCATTAAGGACTCCCCTCTCTATGGCTACACCTTC. The J gene is TRBJ1-2, the V gene TRBV2; D gene uncertain. CDR1 SNHLY and CDR2 FYNNEI come from the germline V gene. The ends were cut back, 7 bases at V and 4 bases at J, with 16 bases in the middle. The CDR3 length is 14 residues.

The genes are TRBV28 and TRBJ1-1; D not certain. This CDR3 has 12 amino acids. The V gene lost 5 bases and the J gene lost 5 bases, with 9 bases spanning the gap. Germline CDR1 MDHEN, CDR2 SYDVKM. The CDR3 loop reads CASSTGSTEAFF. The CDR3 coding sequence is TGTGCCAGCAGTACGGGGTCAACTGAAGCTTTCTTT.

This chain joins TRBV6-1 and TRBJ2-3, with TRBD1 matching over 10 bases. Unmatched junction bases numbered 7, after V lost 6 bases and J lost 4 bases. Germline V lookup: CDR1 MNHNS, CDR2 SASEGT. The CDR3 extends over 15 amino acids. The CDR3 region has the DNA TGTGCCAGCAGAGGACAGGGGGGAGGTCCAGATACGCAGTATTTT. It encodes CASRGQGGGPDTQYF.

The chain combines TRBV7-9 with TRBJ2-5; possible D gene TRBD1, 6 bases. The CDR3 runs to 13 residues. Trimming took 2 bases from V and 7 from J, leaving 11 bases between them. Germline V lookup: CDR1 SEHNR, CDR2 FQNEAQ (reference sequence). The CDR3 spells CASSLTRGRTQYF. CDR3 bases: TGTGCCAGCAGCTTAACCAGGGGAAGGACCCAGTACTTC.

The gene calls are TRBV27 and TRBJ2-7; 8 bases are shared with TRBD1. CDR1 is MNHEY, CDR2 SMNVEV, per germline (reference sequence). V trimming: 2 bases; J trimming: 2 bases; junction bases outside the gene matches: 5. The CDR3 has 15 residues. CDR3 bases: TGTGCCAGCAGTTTAATCTTGGACAGGGCCTACGAGCAGTACTTC. Translated, it gives CASSLILDRAYEQYF.

The chain is built from TRBV14 and TRBJ2-7; a possible D gene is TRBD1 (5 bases). Germline values: CDR1 SGHDN, CDR2 FVKESK. The CDR3 consists of 14 residues. V dropped 2 bases and J dropped 7 bases, with 15 bases sitting between them. The CDR3 loop is CASSQLSGPGEQYF. Here the CDR3 DNA reads TGTGCCAGCAGCCAACTTTCAGGGCCCGGGGAGCAGTACTTC.

The chain employs TRBV29-1 and TRBJ2-5, with a weak D call TRBD1 (6 bases). Trimming took off 5 bases at V and 2 bases at J, with 9 bases between the two ends. The CDR3 has 12 residues. Germline CDR1 is SQVTM and CDR2 is ANQGSEA. Here the CDR3 DNA reads TGCAGCGTTACAGGGCCACAAGAGACCCAGTACTTC. Translated: CSVTGPQETQYF.

This chain's CDR3 is CASSEDTNYGYTF. In nucleotides, the CDR3 is TGCGCCAGCAGTGAAGACACAAACTATGGCTACACCTTC. This rearrangement joins TRBV4-3 to TRBJ1-2, with no clear D. This CDR3 has 13 residues. The germline V and J ends were trimmed by 6 bases and 2 bases, with 10 bases remaining between them. Germline V gives CDR1 LGHNA, CDR2 YSLEER.

The V and J genes are TRBV6-5 and TRBJ2-7, with unresolved D. The germline V gene encodes CDR1 MNHEY and CDR2 SVGAGI. V was shortened by 0 bases and J by 0 bases, with 6 bases between the two germline ends. This CDR3 has 14 residues. As DNA, the CDR3 is TGTGCCAGCAGTTACTCACCAGGCTCCTACGAGCAGTACTTC. Translation gives CASSYSPGSYEQYF.

CDR3 sequence (DNA): TGTGCCAGCAGCTTTCCCGGACAGGGGGCGAAGTACACTGAAGCTTTCTTT. This sequence encodes CASSFPGQGAKYTEAFF. The rearrangement joins TRBV11-3 to TRBJ1-1, with 11 positions matching TRBD1. Per germline, CDR1 SGHNT and CDR2 YENEEA. The CDR3 has 17 amino acids. After removal of 3 bases from V and 3 bases from J, the junction contained 9 bases not matched to a gene.

V gene TRBV2 combines with J gene TRBJ2-3; TRBD2 agrees at 8 bases. V dropped 2 bases and J dropped 3; count of bases not matched to a gene: 16. There are 19 residues in the CDR3. Germline CDR1 and CDR2: SNHLY and FYNNEI. Here the CDR3 DNA reads TGTGCCAGCAGTGAATATCGGGGTGCAGCGGGAGTAAGTACAGATACGCAGTATTTT. Residues: CASSEYRGAAGVSTDTQYF.

This CDR3 is CASSLSSYEQYF. For the CDR3, the DNA is TGTGCCAGCAGCTTGAGCTCCTACGAGCAGTACTTC. The chain carries TRBV11-3 and TRBJ2-7; unclear D gene. Trimming took 3 bases from V and 0 from J, leaving 3 bases between them. The CDR3 is 12 residues long. The V gene's germline CDR1 is SGHNT and CDR2 YENEEA.

V gene TRBV28 combines with J gene TRBJ1-2, with D uncertain. The CDR3 length is 11 residues. Germline V gene data show CDR1 as MDHEN and CDR2 as SYDVKM. Trimming stripped 4 bases from V and 6 bases from J, with 6 bases between. CDR3 protein: CASSSSHGYTF. The DNA for the CDR3 is TGTGCCAGCAGTTCCAGTCATGGCTACACCTTC.

The V call is TRBV27, the J call TRBJ2-7; D may be TRBD2 (7 bases). V gave up 5 bases and J gave up 4 bases, with 21 bases separating them. This CDR3 contains 16 residues. CDR1 is MNHEY, CDR2 SMNVEV, per germline (reference sequence). CDR3 region: CASSIIVQGGGYEQYF. The CDR3 nucleotides are TGTGCCAGCAGTATTATCGTTCAGGGAGGGGGATACGAGCAGTACTTC.

The V gene is TRBV27, the J gene TRBJ1-1; TRBD1 might be the D (6 bases). CDR1 is MNHEY, CDR2 SMNVEV, per germline (reference sequence). Trimming stripped 3 bases from V and 4 bases from J, with 21 bases between. CDR3 length: 17 residues. The DNA for the CDR3 is TGTGCCAGCAGTTTGCGGGGGGCGGGTCCCGTGGGCACTGAAGCTTTCTTT. Translated: CASSLRGAGPVGTEAFF.

Turning to this clone: Mismatch with germline at one junction end may stem from a read error. Other DNA sequences from this sample encode an identical CDR3 as well. The chain has TRBV5-1 and TRBJ2-1; 8 bases map to TRBD1. Per the germline V gene, CDR1 is SGHRS and CDR2 is YFSETQ. This CDR3 comprises 14 residues. The CDR3 region has the DNA TGTGCCAGCAGCCAAGGACAGGGTTGGAATGAGCAGTTCTTC. It codes for CASSQGQGWNEQFF.

This rearrangement joins TRBV15 to TRBJ2-5; D gene unclear. TRBJ2-7 matches the DNA end more closely, so the J call is doubtful. Per the germline V gene, CDR1 is LNHNV and CDR2 is YYDKDF (reference sequence). The CDR3 is 12 amino acids. The CDR3 sequence is CATSRAYYEQYF. In nucleotides, the CDR3 is TGTGCCACCAGCAGAGCGTACTACGAGCAGTACTTC.

The chain recombines TRBV11-2 with TRBJ2-7; D is unclear. The CDR3 length is 11 residues. The ends were cut back, 2 bases at V and 4 bases at J, with 3 bases in the middle. The germline V gene encodes CDR1 SGHAT and CDR2 FQNNGV. The DNA of the CDR3 is TGTGCCAGCAGCTTATTATACGAGCAGTACTTC. Encoded protein: CASSLLYEQYF.

V usage is TRBV6-5 and J usage is TRBJ2-7; D may be TRBD1 (6 bases). The CDR3 length is 13 residues. Trimming shortened V by 9 bases and J by 2 bases, and 14 bases separated the two germline ends. The germline gives CDR1 MNHEY, CDR2 SVGAGI. In DNA form, the CDR3 reads TGTGCCAGTACAGGGTCCGGTCCCTACGAGCAGTACTTC. It translates to CASTGSGPYEQYF.

This chain uses TRBV28 with TRBJ1-1; tentative D call: TRBD1 (5 bases). Trimming cost V 8 bases and J 4 bases, with 11 bases left between them. The CDR3 runs to 12 residues. The V gene's germline CDR1 is MDHEN and CDR2 SYDVKM. The CDR3 DNA reads TGTGCCAGCGTTTCGGGGGTCACTGAAGCTTTCTTT. Translated: CASVSGVTEAFF. The complete variable domain, with remaining parts taken from reference TRBV28 and TRBJ1-1, reads DVKVTQSSRYLVKRTGEKVFLECVQDMDHENMFWYRQDPGLGLRLIYFSYDVKMKEKGDIPEGYSVSREKKERFSLILESASTNQTSMYLCASVSGVTEAFFGQGTRLTVV.

The chain has TRBV29-1 and TRBJ2-3; 7 bases fit TRBD2. Per germline, CDR1 SQVTM and CDR2 ANQGSEA. V gave up 4 bases and J gave up 2 bases; unmatched junction bases: 6. There are 14 residues in the CDR3. The CDR3 spells CSVVRAGVTDTQYF. The CDR3, as DNA: TGCAGCGTTGTTCGGGCGGGAGTCACAGATACGCAGTATTTT.

V gene TRBV30 combines with J gene TRBJ1-3; maybe TRBD1 (5 bases). The CDR3 totals 15 residues. Germline-derived CDR1 and CDR2 are GTSNPN and SVGIG (reference sequence). Trimming took 1 base from V and 0 from J, leaving 10 bases between them. CDR3 in DNA: TGTGCCTGGAGTGCCAGGGCCCTCTCTGGAAACACCATATATTTT. Translating it yields CAWSARALSGNTIYF. Filled out from reference TRBV30 and TRBJ1-3, the complete variable domain reads SQTIHQWPATLVQPVGSPLSLECTVEGTSNPNLYWYRQAAGRGLQLLFYSVGIGQISSEVPQNLSASRPQDRQFILSSKKLLLSDSGFYLCAWSARALSGNTIYFGEGSWLTVV.